This T cell receptor beta chain was obtained from a study of T cells in Graves' hyperthyroidism and ophthalmopathy. About 10 ml of fresh peripheral blood supplied the PBMCs. Researchers took RNA transcripts and amplified the TCR beta CDR3 regions from them. TCR CDR3 regions were first amplified by RT-PCR with HTBI primers. TCRdb independently ran MiXCR on the multiplex PCR reads; one entry per CDR3 protein. The table has around 360,000 distinct CDR3 sequences, around 15% seen once. Study results and limitations: Ophthalmopathy, as predicted by the model, came a median roughly 6.5 months after the prediction.

Notes on this clonotype: Its antigen is not known.

Looked up from germline, CDR1 is WSHSY and CDR2 is SAAADI. The CDR3 spans 16 residues. Deletions cut 2 bases from V and 0 bases from J, with 8 bases between. V gene TRBV10-2 combines with J gene TRBJ2-6; D is undetermined. Sequencing was performed on blood. This sequence was found in a woman aged 60 to 75 with Graves' ophthalmopathy. The CDR3, as DNA: TGCGCCAGCAGTGAGGGGCGGTCCTCTGGGGCCAACGTCCTGACTTTC. Its translation: CASSEGRSSGANVLTF.